Sequencing of this TCR beta chain was carried out in a study of OX40 agonist ivuxolimab in advanced cancers. Study-level information: Those enrolled were about 82% male, with a mean age of about 66 years and ages from roughly 20 to 85. Partial responses occurred in Three dose-escalation patients, one with hepatocellular carcinoma and two with cutaneous melanoma.

Remarks on this clone: The antigen is unknown.

The V and J ends lost 6 bases and 0 bases respectively, with 14 bases between them. The CDR3 has 16 residues. Per germline, CDR1 LNHDA and CDR2 SQIVND (reference sequence). Libraries were prepared by immunoSEQ multiplex PCR; TCRdb keeps only in-frame clonotypes and omits some of them. The sample shows roughly 80,000 clones, approximately 85% of them seen only once. Study-level findings and limits: In general, CD8+ T cells held more expanded clones than CD4+ did, on average.

The source of this sequence is an adult with an advanced solid tumor such as melanoma, head and neck, liver or kidney cancer. This specimen was CD4+ or CD8+ T cells sorted from blood, taken in a trial of the OX40 agonist ivuxolimab. J is TRBJ1-4 and V is TRBV19, with D unresolved. The CDR3: CASRIRNSATNEKLFF. CDR3 nucleotide sequence: TGTGCCAGTAGGATTCGAAACTCTGCAACTAATGAAAAACTGTTTTTT.